Following are 30 T cell receptor beta chains from one sample sequenced in a study of OX40 agonist ivuxolimab in advanced cancers. Assay used: immunoSEQ multiplex PCR; TCRdb lists only in-frame clones, some missing. Of over 90,000 clones in the sample, 86% are singletons; the top ten hold about 1.9%. The source material was CD4+ or CD8+ T cells sorted from blood, sampled in a trial of the OX40 agonist ivuxolimab. The receptors here all came from an adult with an advanced solid tumor such as melanoma, head and neck, liver or kidney cancer.

This clone came up once. This chain connects TRBV30 to TRBJ2-2; TRBD1 agrees at 7 bases. The germline V gene has CDR1 GTSNPN and CDR2 SVGIG (reference sequence). The CDR3 loop spans 13 amino acids. J was trimmed by 7 bases and V by 4 bases; bases with no gene match: 6. The CDR3 reads CAWTATGLGELFF. DNA for the CDR3: TGTGCCTGGACAGCGACAGGGCTCGGGGAGCTGTTTTTT.

V and J are TRBV6-5 and TRBJ2-7; TRBD1 aligns across 9 bases. This CDR3 region has 14 residues. The V gene's germline CDR1 is MNHEY and CDR2 SVGAGI. After removal of 6 bases from V and 2 bases from J, the junction contained 5 bases not matched to a gene. The DNA of the CDR3 is TGTGCCAGCAGACCCCGACAGGGGGCCTACGAGCAGTACTTC. Amino acids: CASRPRQGAYEQYF.

The chain uses TRBV6-5 and TRBJ2-1, with D unresolved. This CDR3 region has 15 residues. The germline V gene has CDR1 MNHEY and CDR2 SVGAGI. V was trimmed by 2 bases and J by 4 bases, leaving 12 bases between them. CDR3 residues: CASSYEGLSYNEQFF. The CDR3 region has the DNA TGTGCCAGCAGTTACGAAGGCCTAAGTTACAATGAGCAGTTCTTC.

The gene calls are TRBV5-1 and TRBJ2-5; 8 bases agree with TRBD1. In germline, CDR1 is SGHRS, CDR2 YFSETQ. The CDR3 contains 14 residues. V dropped 5 bases and J dropped 2; count of bases not matched to a gene: 5. The CDR3 nucleotides read TGCGCCAGCAGATCTCAGGGGGCTCAAGAGACCCAGTACTTC. This gives the protein CASRSQGAQETQYF.

The chain carries TRBV25-1 and TRBJ2-5, with 10 bases identical to TRBD2. CDR3 length equals 16 residues. The germline V gene encodes CDR1 MGHDK and CDR2 SYGVNS. Trimming cost V 2 bases and J 4 bases; bases outside gene matches: 7. CDR3: CASSEGGTSVGETQYF. Here the CDR3 DNA reads TGTGCCAGCAGTGAAGGGGGGACTAGCGTAGGAGAGACCCAGTACTTC.

The chain employs TRBV2 and TRBJ2-2, with no clear D. The V gene lost 2 bases and the J gene lost 3 bases, with 1 base spanning the gap. CDR3 length: 12 residues. CDR1 and CDR2 from the germline V gene are SNHLY and FYNNEI. The CDR3 coding sequence is TGTGCCAGCAGTGAATACACCGGGGAGCTGTTTTTT. Protein product: CASSEYTGELFF.

This chain joins TRBV5-1 and TRBJ2-5; tentative D call: TRBD2 (5 bases). Germline-derived CDR1 and CDR2 are SGHRS and YFSETQ. With 0 bases removed from V and 0 bases from J, the gap between germline ends came to 6 bases. The CDR3 extends over 14 amino acids. The CDR3 here is CASSLVGNQETQYF. The CDR3 coding sequence is TGCGCCAGCAGCTTGGTCGGGAACCAAGAGACCCAGTACTTC.

The chain employs TRBV29-1 and TRBJ2-1; TRBD2 agrees at 7 bases. Trimming took 4 bases from V and 2 from J; bases not matched to a gene: 2. The CDR3 contains 13 residues. Germline CDR1 is SQVTM and CDR2 is ANQGSEA. The CDR3 spells CSVAGGTYNEQFF. DNA for the CDR3: TGCAGCGTTGCGGGAGGAACCTACAATGAGCAGTTCTTC.

The chain is built from TRBV10-3 and TRBJ2-1; possible D gene TRBD1, 5 bases. Trimming cost V 10 bases and J 3 bases, with 16 bases left between them. The CDR3 has 14 residues. Per germline, CDR1 ENHRY and CDR2 SYGVKD. The CDR3 coding sequence is TGTGCCACCGTATATTCGGACATCTACAATGAGCAGTTCTTC. Translation gives CATVYSDIYNEQFF.

The V gene is TRBV5-8, the J gene TRBJ2-3; 13 bases are shared with TRBD2. The CDR3 is 17 residues long. Germline V gene lookup returns CDR1 SGHTS and CDR2 YDEGEE. The V and J ends lost 4 bases and 4 bases, in that order; junction bases with no gene match: 9. The CDR3 region is CASSHRGLAGVSDTQYF. CDR3 sequence (DNA): TGTGCCAGCAGCCACCGCGGACTAGCGGGAGTGTCAGATACGCAGTATTTT.

This clone has just a few counts. The chain has TRBV5-1 and TRBJ1-2; 7 positions agree with TRBD1. Looked up from germline, CDR1 is SGHRS and CDR2 is YFSETQ. The ends lost 0 bases at V and 3 bases at J; junction bases unmatched: 2. The CDR3 is 14 amino acids. The CDR3 DNA is TGCGCCAGCAGCTTGGGACAGGGCGACTATGGCTACACCTTC. As protein: CASSLGQGDYGYTF.

In its sample, this clone was seen a few times. The rearrangement links TRBV7-9 to TRBJ1-2, with D possibly matching TRBD1 (6 bases). This CDR3 has 14 amino acids. CDR1 is SEHNR, CDR2 FQNEAQ, per germline (reference sequence). V dropped 1 base and J dropped 2 bases, with 8 bases sitting between them. CDR3 DNA sequence: TGTGCCAGCAGCTTAGAGACAGGCAACTATGGCTACACCTTC. It translates to CASSLETGNYGYTF. Combining the CDR3 with reference TRBV7-9 and TRBJ1-2 gives the whole variable domain DTGVSQNPRHKITKRGQNVTFRCDPISEHNRLYWYRQTLGQGPEFLTYFQNEAQLEKSRLLSDRFSAERPKGSFSTLEIQRTEQGDSAMYLCASSLETGNYGYTFGSGTRLTVV.

The chain has TRBV10-3 and TRBJ2-7; TRBD2 agrees at 10 bases. J lost 3 bases, V lost 10 bases, and 9 bases had no gene match. Germline V gene sequence: CDR1 ENHRY, CDR2 SYGVKD. The length of the CDR3 is 14 residues. The CDR3 loop is CAKPGLAPLYEQYF. CDR3 nucleotide sequence: TGTGCCAAACCGGGACTAGCGCCTCTCTACGAGCAGTACTTC.

The gene calls are TRBV19 and TRBJ1-4, with D maybe TRBD1 (5 bases). The germline V and J ends were trimmed by 3 bases and 8 bases, with 19 bases remaining between them. This CDR3 spans 16 amino acids. Germline V gives CDR1 LNHDA, CDR2 SQIVND (reference sequence). Written as DNA, the CDR3 is TGTGCCAGTAGTATTAGTCTCGGCAGGGATAACGAAAAACTGTTTTTT. Translated, it gives CASSISLGRDNEKLFF.

V is TRBV10-1 and J is TRBJ2-5, with 7 bases identical to TRBD1. This CDR3 comprises 13 residues. With 6 bases clipped from V and 7 bases from J, the junction kept 8 bases outside the gene matches. Germline loops: CDR1 WNHNN, CDR2 SYGVQD (reference sequence). The CDR3 DNA sequence: TGCGCCAGCAGCCGGGACAGTAAAGGGACCCAGTACTTC. Its translation: CASSRDSKGTQYF.

The rearrangement joins TRBV25-1 to TRBJ2-3, with TRBD2 identical over 7 bases. CDR1 is MGHDK and CDR2 is SYGVNS in the germline V gene. This CDR3 comprises 14 residues. With 6 bases clipped from V and 2 bases from J, the junction kept 5 bases outside the gene matches. The CDR3 bases are TGTGCCAGCAGGGCAAGCGGGAACACAGATACGCAGTATTTT. Its translation: CASRASGNTDTQYF. Full variable domain (outside the CDR3, taken from reference TRBV25-1 and TRBJ2-3): EADIYQTPRYLVIGTGKKITLECSQTMGHDKMYWYQQDPGMELHLIHYSYGVNSTEKGDLSSESTVSRIRTEHFPLTLESARPSHTSQYLCASRASGNTDTQYFGPGTRLTVL.

This chain joins TRBV21-1 and TRBJ2-7; the table's D call TRBD1 went unverified against the DNA. TRBV21-1 is an annotated pseudogene. The CDR3 has 16 residues. In nucleotides, the CDR3 is TGTGCCAGCCGCCTACTAGGACAGGGGTGGTCCTACGAGCAGTACTTC. Residues: CASRLLGQGWSYEQYF.

This clone came up a few times. Given the absence of the conserved phenylalanine or tryptophan at the CDR3 end, a read error is likely. Because the CDR3's place on the DNA is in doubt, the DNA is left out and the CDR3 is given as listed by TCRdb. This chain joins TRBV28 and TRBJ1-1. 12 amino acids form the CDR3, both terminal residues included. Germline V gene data show CDR1 as MDHEN and CDR2 as SYDVKM. The CDR3 region is CASSLSTGPQDV.

The V call is TRBV6-1, the J call TRBJ1-4; D gene unclear. CDR3 length: 16 residues. CDR1 MNHNS and CDR2 SASEGT come from the germline V gene. V was trimmed by 2 bases and J by 0 bases, leaving 10 bases between them. The CDR3 DNA reads TGTGCCAGCAGTGAACGTTTCGGAACAACTAATGAAAAACTGTTTTTT. Amino acids: CASSERFGTTNEKLFF.

V is TRBV27 and J is TRBJ1-1, with unresolved D. V gave up 4 bases and J gave up 2 bases, with 8 bases separating them. CDR1 is MNHEY and CDR2 is SMNVEV in the germline V gene (reference sequence). This CDR3 is 13 amino acids long. The CDR3, as DNA: TGTGCCAGCAGTTGGTCGGGAAACACTGAAGCTTTCTTT. This encodes CASSWSGNTEAFF.

The V gene is TRBV19, the J gene TRBJ2-1, with 13 bases lining up with TRBD2. Germline CDR1 is LNHDA and CDR2 is SQIVND (reference sequence). V gave up 4 bases and J gave up 4 bases; unmatched junction bases: 16. The CDR3 consists of 20 residues. CDR3 loop: CASSKGLAGTTIHLYNEQFF. The CDR3 nucleotides read TGTGCCAGTAGTAAGGGACTAGCGGGAACCACTATACATCTTTACAATGAGCAGTTCTTC.

The sample holds a few counts of this clone. The V gene is TRBV6-6, the J gene TRBJ2-3; 9 bases line up with TRBD1. Germline CDR1 is MNHNY and CDR2 is SVGAGI (reference sequence). V trimming: 6 bases; J trimming: 4 bases; junction bases outside the gene matches: 5. This CDR3 is built from 14 residues. The DNA for the CDR3 is TGTGCCAGCAGGGGACAGGGTTTCTCAGATACGCAGTATTTT. The encoded protein is CASRGQGFSDTQYF.

This chain links TRBV5-4 with TRBJ2-5; TRBD2 matches at 13 bases. This CDR3 has 17 amino acids. V lost 4 bases and J lost 0; bases outside the gene matches: 6. From germline, CDR1 is SGHNT and CDR2 YYREEE (reference sequence). The CDR3 DNA reads TGTGCCAGCAGCCGCACCGGGACTAGCGGGAACCAAGAGACCCAGTACTTC. Translation gives CASSRTGTSGNQETQYF.

The chain is built from TRBV14 and TRBJ2-3; TRBD1 is a possible D gene (5 bases). CDR3 length equals 16 residues. V was clipped by 4 bases and J by 0 bases, with 14 bases between them. The germline gives CDR1 SGHDN, CDR2 FVKESK. Here the CDR3 reads CASSPRQGVSTDTQYF. CDR3 DNA sequence: TGTGCCAGCAGCCCCCGGCAAGGGGTAAGCACAGATACGCAGTATTTT.

This clone showed up just once. The J gene is TRBJ2-3, the V gene TRBV30; a possible D gene is TRBD1 (5 bases). The CDR3 extends over 16 amino acids. Trimming shortened V by 3 bases and J by 0 bases, and 16 bases separated the two germline ends. The germline gives CDR1 GTSNPN, CDR2 SVGIG (reference sequence). The CDR3 bases are TGTGCCTGGAGCCCGCAGACAGCCAAGAGCACAGATACGCAGTATTTT. Translation: CAWSPQTAKSTDTQYF.

The gene calls are TRBV18 and TRBJ1-1; TRBD1 aligns across 9 bases. The CDR3 spans 17 residues. Germline lookup yields CDR1 KGHSH and CDR2 LQKENI. V shed 8 bases and J 5 bases; nucleotides not matched to a gene: 18. The CDR3 spells CASAKTEQGASGTEAFF. The CDR3 DNA reads TGTGCCAGCGCCAAGACTGAACAGGGGGCGAGTGGAACTGAAGCTTTCTTT.

The J gene is TRBJ2-5, the V gene TRBV4-1; possible D gene TRBD1, 5 bases. This CDR3 is 16 amino acids long. CDR1 is MGHRA, CDR2 YSYEKL, per germline. Trimming took 4 bases from V and 4 from J, leaving 19 bases between them. CDR3 protein: CASSPLLKGLLETQYF. CDR3 nucleotide sequence: TGCGCCAGCAGCCCACTTTTAAAGGGGCTTTTAGAGACCCAGTACTTC.

The chain recombines TRBV6-5 with TRBJ2-7, with D perhaps matching TRBD1 or TRBD2 (6 bases each). The germline V gene has CDR1 MNHEY and CDR2 SVGAGI. The CDR3 is 16 residues long. V lost 2 bases and J 3 bases, leaving 17 bases between the germline ends. The CDR3 region is CASSYTLVGGRYEQYF. DNA for the CDR3: TGTGCCAGCAGTTACACCCTGGTCGGGGGCCGCTACGAGCAGTACTTC.

The V and J genes are TRBV6-1 and TRBJ2-3; D possibly corresponds to TRBD1 (6 bases). V dropped 2 bases and J dropped 5 bases, with 17 bases sitting between them. Germline CDR1 is MNHNS and CDR2 is SASEGT. The CDR3 consists of 16 residues. The CDR3 DNA reads as TGTGCCAGCAGTGAATGGTTTATTGGGGGCGTAGATACGCAGTATTTT. Amino acid sequence: CASSEWFIGGVDTQYF.

About this clone: An end of the junction differs from the germline gene, which may be a read error. The V gene is TRBV10-3, the J gene TRBJ1-1; perhaps TRBD1 as D (5 bases). In germline, CDR1 is ENHRY, CDR2 SYGVKD. CDR3 length equals 13 residues. CDR3 nucleotide sequence: TGTGCCATCAGTGAGTCAGGGGCTGCAAATTGGATCTTT. Its translation: CAISESGAANWIF.